The 10 T cell receptor beta chains given below trace back to one sample, sequenced in a study of T cell responses to AZD1222 COVID-19 vaccine. Clones were sequenced by immunoSEQ multiplex PCR, and TCRdb holds only the in-frame ones, with some missing. In the table there are under 250,000 clones, about 92% of which are singletons. The sample was peripheral blood, taken on day 0 of MenACWY control vaccination. These receptor sequences come from an adult in good health.

The gene calls are TRBV27 and TRBJ1-4, with TRBD1 matching 7 bases. This CDR3 has 16 residues. Germline V CDR1 and CDR2: MNHEY, SMNVEV (reference sequence). V was pared by 5 bases and J by 4 bases, with 10 bases of the junction left unmatched. The CDR3 loop is CASSRQGSRGNEKLFF. As DNA, the CDR3 is TGTGCCAGCAGTCGACAGGGAAGCCGCGGTAATGAAAAACTGTTTTTT.

The chain is built from TRBV27 and TRBJ2-3, with 11 positions matching TRBD1. After removal of 6 bases from V and 6 bases from J, the junction contained 5 bases not matched to a gene. Germline CDR1 is MNHEY and CDR2 is SMNVEV (reference sequence). The CDR3 sequence is 14 residues long. CDR3 protein: CASSLDRGQDTQYF. Here the CDR3 DNA reads TGTGCCAGCAGCCTGGACAGGGGGCAGGATACGCAGTATTTT.

The chain links TRBV4-1 to TRBJ1-3; D not resolved. Trimming left V 0 bases short and J 2 bases short, with 8 bases between. Germline CDR1 is MGHRA and CDR2 is YSYEKL. There are 15 residues in the CDR3. CDR3 sequence reads: CASSQESRPGNTIYF. The CDR3 DNA follows: TGCGCCAGCAGCCAAGAAAGTCGCCCTGGAAACACCATATATTTT.

The genes are TRBV3-1 (or the pseudogene TRBV3-2) and TRBJ1-2, with D perhaps TRBD1 (5 bases). The CDR3 has 12 amino acids. V dropped 2 bases and J dropped 8 bases, with 9 bases sitting between them. Looked up from germline, CDR1 is LGHDT and CDR2 is YNNKEL (reference sequence). The CDR3 loop reads CASSQRGRGYTF. CDR3 bases: TGTGCCAGCAGCCAAAGGGGACGGGGCTACACCTTC.

As DNA, the CDR3 is TGTGCCAGCAGTCCCCGTGGAAACACCATATATTTT. Protein product: CASSPRGNTIYF. V and J are TRBV28 and TRBJ1-3; no definite D call. This CDR3 spans 12 amino acids. Trimming removed 5 bases from V and 3 bases from J, with 5 bases in between. Looked up from germline, CDR1 is MDHEN and CDR2 is SYDVKM.

The chain recombines TRBV6-2 or TRBV6-3 with TRBJ2-5; D may be TRBD1 or TRBD2 (6 bases each). This CDR3 comprises 15 residues. Trimming removed 6 bases at V and 4 bases at J, with 18 bases between. Germline V gene sequence: CDR1 MNHEY, CDR2 SVGEGT. CDR3 bases: TGTGCCAGCAGCCCCGGGGGCCCCACCAGAGAGACCCAGTACTTC. Translated, it gives CASSPGGPTRETQYF.

V usage is TRBV6-5 and J usage is TRBJ1-1; TRBD1 aligns across 8 bases. Per the germline V gene, CDR1 is MNHEY and CDR2 is SVGAGI. V gave up 7 bases and J gave up 2 bases; unmatched junction bases: 6. The CDR3 consists of 14 residues. The CDR3 protein is CASIAGGANTEAFF. CDR3 DNA: TGTGCCAGCATCGCAGGGGGCGCAAACACTGAAGCTTTCTTT.

In this sample, this clone turned up once. The CDR3 DNA follows: TGTGCCAGCAGTGTCGGGGTCCGCTCTGGAAACACCATATATTTT. Its protein is CASSVGVRSGNTIYF. The J gene is TRBJ1-3, the V gene TRBV5-4; no clear D gene. The ends were cut back, 5 bases at V and 0 bases at J, with 12 bases in the middle. The CDR3 sequence is 15 residues long. Germline lookup yields CDR1 SGHNT and CDR2 YYREEE (reference sequence).

The chain uses TRBV5-1 and TRBJ2-3; D is perhaps TRBD1 (5 bases). CDR1 SGHRS and CDR2 YFSETQ come from the germline V gene. Between the trimmed V and J ends, which lost 0 bases and 0 bases, there was a span of 14 bases. The CDR3 consists of 17 residues. CDR3: CASSLEPLGQSTDTQYF. CDR3 DNA sequence: TGCGCCAGCAGCTTGGAGCCTCTAGGACAAAGCACAGATACGCAGTATTTT. The full variable domain, its missing parts supplied by reference TRBV5-1 and TRBJ2-3, is KAGVTQTPRYLIKTRGQQVTLSCSPISGHRSVSWYQQTPGQGLQFLFEYFSETQRNKGNFPGRFSGRQFSNSRSEMNVSTLELGDSALYLCASSLEPLGQSTDTQYFGPGTRLTVL.

The rearrangement links TRBV3-1 (or the pseudogene TRBV3-2) to TRBJ2-2, with D perhaps matching TRBD2 (6 bases). The CDR3 covers 14 residues. The V gene lost 1 base and the J gene lost 6 bases, with 9 bases spanning the gap. Germline-derived CDR1 and CDR2 are LGHDT and YNNKEL (reference sequence). The CDR3 DNA follows: TGTGCCAGCAGCCAAGCCTCGGGAGCCGGGGAGCTGTTTTTT. Translated, it gives CASSQASGAGELFF.